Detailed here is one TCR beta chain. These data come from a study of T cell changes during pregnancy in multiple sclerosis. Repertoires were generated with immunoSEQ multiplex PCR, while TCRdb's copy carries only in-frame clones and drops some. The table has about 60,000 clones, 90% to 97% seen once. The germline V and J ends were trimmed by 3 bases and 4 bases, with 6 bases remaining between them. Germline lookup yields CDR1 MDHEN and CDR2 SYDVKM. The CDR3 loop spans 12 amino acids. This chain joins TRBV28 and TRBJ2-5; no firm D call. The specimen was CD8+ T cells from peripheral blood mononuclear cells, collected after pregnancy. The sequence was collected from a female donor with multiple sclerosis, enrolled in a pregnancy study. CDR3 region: CASSFVLETQYF. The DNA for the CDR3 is TGTGCCAGCAGTTTCGTGTTAGAGACCCAGTACTTC.